A selection of T cell receptor beta chains follows, all from one sample in a study of blood T cell repertoires in COVID-19. Here immunoSEQ multiplex PCR was the method, and the copy in TCRdb shows in-frame clones only, minus some. This table holds approximately 200,000 clones, around 94% found once. The sequencing input was peripheral blood. The receptors stem from a man aged 25 to 40 with COVID-19, enrolled during active disease. CDR3s include the opening cysteine and the closing phenylalanine or tryptophan.

TRBV13 CASSLYRGPDSPLHF
TRBV7-6 CASSLQGGAVNSPLHF
TRBV6-2/TRBV6-3 CASSYSKTSGVYEQYF
TRBV5-1 CASSLAGTGYGYTF
TRBV5-1 CASSLAGDTEAFF
TRBV9 CASSYNNYGYTF
TRBV2 CASNQGAYTEAFF
TRBV7-9 CASRQGPTEAFF
TRBV9 CASSATSGGDHEQFF
TRBV2 CASSAGTAEAFF
TRBV2 CASSEPGRNTEAFF
TRBV2 CASSQGNTEAFF
TRBV10-3 CAISEVEGYTF
TRBV5-1 CASSRGTAQGTDTQYF
TRBV2 CASSARQETQYF
TRBV6-6 CASSYRRDNQPQHF
TRBV11-2 CASSLVPFRDRNTEAFF
TRBV27 CASSADRAYGYTF
TRBV18 CASSSLSEQYF
TRBV29-1 CSVVPDTGAYEQYF
TRBV10-3 CAIAGTADNEQFF
TRBV4-1 CASSQEIRAGNTIYF
TRBV6-5 CASSYRKGRYGYTF
TRBV3-1/TRBV3-2 CASSQESGLAGRNTDTQYF
TRBV25-1 CASGGSNQPQHF
TRBV29-1 CSVSLQGGYEQYF
TRBV6-1 CASSEQVSSYEQYF
TRBV3-1/TRBV3-2 CASSTGTVDYEQYF
TRBV18 CASSPRRDRESNGYTF
TRBV6-5 CASGQGPPLVEQYF
TRBV3-1/TRBV3-2 CASSHDGGVAAQHF
TRBV7-9 CASSDSPLHF
TRBV2 CASAGQDTEAFF
TRBV6-5 CASDGSTNTEAFF
TRBV7-9 CASSLSLEYSYNEQFF
TRBV9 CASSVVQGGFDGELFF
TRBV29-1 CSVVSREAFF
TRBV18 CASSPLSRTGETYYGYTF
TRBV2 CASNRGSGNTIYF
TRBV10-3 CAINQPGGDYGYTF